This T cell receptor (beta chain) was observed in a study of vaccination and CD4 T cells after COVID-19. Whole-study context: Cells received overlapping spike peptides from SARS-CoV-2, HCoV-NL63, HCoV-OC43 and HCoV-229E as stimulation.

As to this clonotype: Its antigen is not known.

Described treatment: approximately nine-day PBMC culture with coronavirus spike peptide pools or control peptides (ViraFEST assay). As nucleocapsid antibodies were negative both before and after vaccination, the healthy vaccine recipients showed no prior SARS-CoV-2 infection. Negative selection isolated the CD4+ T cells once the cells had been cultured for 10 days. The Oncomine TCR Beta short-read assay sequenced DNA from cultured CD4+ T cells. The genomic DNA was obtained from cultured CD4+ T cells by extraction with the QIAamp micro DNA kit. TCRdb reanalysed the PCR reads using MiXCR and keeps one entry per CDR3 protein. The sample holds some 23,000 distinct CDR3 sequences, around 66% seen once. This TCR derives from a human donor who received a COVID-19 vaccine. The sequencing here drew on CD4+ T cells from blood, cultured in vitro, taken after SARS-CoV-2 vaccination.

The DNA for the CDR3 is TGTGCCAGCAGCTTGGCAGGGTCCTACAATGAGCAGTTCTTC. Translated, it gives CASSLAGSYNEQFF. J is TRBJ2-1 and V is TRBV7-2; TRBD1 might be the D (5 bases). The CDR3 runs to 14 residues. Germline values: CDR1 SGHTA, CDR2 FQGNSA. The ends were cut back, 3 bases at V and 1 base at J, with 7 bases in the middle.